Following are 8 T cell receptor beta chains from one sample sequenced in a study of cytomegalovirus exposure and HLA in healthy donors. PCR employed 60 Vbeta and 13 Jbeta primers. Using immunoSEQ multiplex PCR, the repertoire was profiled, and TCRdb retains in-frame clones only, with some absent. The table lists 99,000 or so clones, about 85% of them singletons. Sequenced material: PBMCs. Receptors originate from a female donor in good health and CMV-seropositive.

There are a few counts of this clone. V and J are TRBV27 and TRBJ2-3; TRBD2 matches at 7 bases. The J segment lost 9 bases and the V segment lost 4 bases, leaving 10 bases of the junction unmatched. Germline-derived CDR1 and CDR2 are MNHEY and SMNVEV (reference sequence). CDR3 length: 14 residues. CDR3 residues: CASSSQTRGDTQYF. The CDR3 nucleotides read TGTGCCAGCAGTTCCCAAACCCGGGGGGACACGCAGTATTTT.

This clone was counted a few times. The V call is TRBV7-3, the J call TRBJ1-5; 9 bases agree with TRBD1. V shed 3 bases and J 0 bases; nucleotides not matched to a gene: 12. CDR3 size: 19 residues. The germline V gene has CDR1 SGHTA and CDR2 FQGTGA. CDR3 nucleotide sequence: TGTGCCAGCAGCTTCTTTGGGGACAGGGCCCTAAATAGCAATCAGCCCCAGCATTTT. Translated: CASSFFGDRALNSNQPQHF.

CDR3 coding DNA: TGTGCCAGCAGCCCTAGGAGACAGGGCTTTTATGGCTACACCTTC. It codes for CASSPRRQGFYGYTF. The rearrangement uses TRBV5-6 and TRBJ1-2, with 7 bases that match TRBD1. The CDR3 has 15 residues. V lost 4 bases and J lost 5; bases outside the gene matches: 11. Germline assignment: CDR1 SGHDT and CDR2 YYEEEE.

In the case of this clone: Other DNA sequences within the sample encode an identical CDR3. The V and J genes are TRBV10-3 and TRBJ2-5; 8 bases agree with TRBD2. The CDR3 runs 14 residues. J gave up 1 base and V 2 bases, and 0 bases lay outside the gene matches. Germline V gene data show CDR1 as ENHRY and CDR2 as SYGVKD. The CDR3 coding sequence is TGTGCCATCAGTGAGGCGGGGGGCCAAGAGACCCAGTACTTC. Its translation is CAISEAGGQETQYF.

J is TRBJ1-5 and V is TRBV28; 7 bases match TRBD1. The ends lost 3 bases at V and 5 bases at J; junction bases unmatched: 7. The CDR3 is made up of 15 amino acids. The germline V gene encodes CDR1 MDHEN and CDR2 SYDVKM. CDR3 sequence (DNA): TGTGCCAGCAGTTTCCTAGACAGGGATGATCAGCCCCAGCATTTT. Protein: CASSFLDRDDQPQHF.

This clone was observed a handful of times. The chain carries TRBV6-5 and TRBJ1-1; D may be TRBD1 (5 bases). Trimming left V 0 bases short and J 1 base short, with 12 bases between. The CDR3 length is 16 residues. Germline-derived CDR1 and CDR2 are MNHEY and SVGAGI. The CDR3 sequence: CASSYSLGQGNTEAFF. CDR3 DNA: TGTGCCAGCAGTTACTCTTTGGGGCAGGGGAACACTGAAGCTTTCTTT.

The chain combines TRBV5-1 with TRBJ1-3, with 9 nucleotides matching TRBD1. The germline gives CDR1 SGHRS, CDR2 YFSETQ. V was clipped by 0 bases and J by 0 bases; unmatched bases: 10. This CDR3 contains 19 residues. CDR3: CASSLGFGTGRGSGNTIYF. The CDR3 bases are TGCGCCAGCAGCTTGGGTTTCGGGACAGGGAGAGGCTCTGGAAACACCATATATTTT.

This clone was seen only once. The rearrangement joins TRBV4-1 to TRBJ1-1, with 7 bases fitting TRBD1. The V gene end was trimmed by 3 bases and the J gene end by 5 bases; junction bases not matched to a gene: 6. The CDR3 consists of 14 residues. CDR1 MGHRA and CDR2 YSYEKL come from the germline V gene. The CDR3 protein is CASSQATGWTEAFF. As DNA, the CDR3 is TGCGCCAGCAGCCAGGCGACAGGGTGGACTGAAGCTTTCTTT.